Presented here are 13 T cell receptor beta chains from one specimen sequenced in a study of cytomegalovirus exposure and HLA in healthy donors (dated by TCRdb to the late 2010s). Library generation was performed with the immunoSEQ multiplex PCR assay. A mixture of 60 forward primers for TCR Vbeta segments and 13 reverse primers for TCR Jbeta segments was used in the multiplex PCR. As stored in TCRdb, this immuneACCESS dataset retains in-frame rearrangements with V and J assigned. A fraction of the clones does not appear; measured against another copy, unresolved V genes explain less than half of the discrepancy, and the remainder lacks a known reason. Counted in this sample were 120,000 to 150,000 clones; about 77% of them appeared once. The top ten constitute under 2% of the sample. Input material: PBMCs. These receptors came from a female donor in good health and CMV-seronegative.

This sequence joins TRBV5-1 and TRBJ2-5; no reliable D call. Germline assignment: CDR1 SGHRS and CDR2 YFSETQ. Trimming cost V 2 bases and J 2 bases, with 4 bases left between them. The CDR3 sequence is 12 residues long. The CDR3 DNA is TGCGCCAGCAGCTTCCTACAAGAGACCCAGTACTTC. Translation gives CASSFLQETQYF.

This chain uses TRBV21-1 with TRBJ1-5; the table's TRBD1 call for D was not verified on the DNA. TRBV21-1 is deemed a pseudogene. The CDR3 sequence is 20 residues long. CDR3 amino acids: CASSNGDWGQGLGSNQPQHF. The CDR3 DNA sequence: TGTGCCAGCAGCAATGGGGACTGGGGACAGGGGCTGGGAAGCAATCAGCCCCAGCATTTT.

The V call is TRBV6-5, the J call TRBJ2-7; the match to TRBD2 covers 9 bases. This CDR3 comprises 16 residues. V lost 0 bases to trimming and J lost 2 bases; unmatched junction nucleotides: 5. Germline V gives CDR1 MNHEY, CDR2 SVGAGI. The CDR3 loop reads CASSYSAGGATYEQYF. The CDR3 nucleotides read TGTGCCAGCAGTTACTCGGCGGGAGGGGCCACCTACGAGCAGTACTTC.

The chain links TRBV27 to TRBJ2-5; tentatively, D is TRBD2 (5 bases). Germline CDR1 and CDR2: MNHEY and SMNVEV (reference sequence). This CDR3 is built from 15 residues. V was clipped by 5 bases and J by 7 bases, with 20 bases between them. Here the CDR3 reads CASSPWVSVGGTQYF. CDR3 coding DNA: TGTGCCAGCAGTCCATGGGTCTCCGTCGGAGGGACCCAGTACTTC.

The chain recombines TRBV6-5 with TRBJ1-2; D is ambiguous. V shed 6 bases and J shed 8 bases, with 16 bases lying between them. There are 13 residues in the CDR3. CDR1 MNHEY and CDR2 SVGAGI come from the germline V gene. The CDR3 nucleotides read TGTGCCAGCAGCCTCCTCGGCGCGGAGGGCTACACCTTC. Protein: CASSLLGAEGYTF.

V usage is TRBV6-1 and J usage is TRBJ1-2, with 8 bases lining up with TRBD1. Germline trimming cut 2 bases from V and 5 bases from J; bases unmatched to any gene: 7. Germline CDR1 is MNHNS and CDR2 is SASEGT. The CDR3 spans 15 residues. DNA of the CDR3: TGTGCCAGCAGTGAATCGGGACAGGTGGGGTATGGCTACACCTTC. This encodes CASSESGQVGYGYTF.

This chain connects TRBV4-1 to TRBJ2-3, with D maybe TRBD1 (6 bases). This CDR3 region has 15 residues. Germline CDR1 and CDR2: MGHRA and YSYEKL. Trimming stripped 3 bases from V and 6 bases from J, with 16 bases between. Here the CDR3 DNA reads TGCGCCAGCAGCCAGGGCCAGGGGCTAACCGATACGCAGTATTTT. Amino acids: CASSQGQGLTDTQYF.

The V and J genes are TRBV7-9 and TRBJ2-5, with 7 bases matching TRBD2. The CDR3 extends over 16 amino acids. The germline V gene has CDR1 SEHNR and CDR2 FQNEAQ (reference sequence). The V segment lost 5 bases and the J segment 4 bases; nucleotides outside the gene matches: 13. This CDR3 reads CASSPPGGSWGETQYF. The CDR3 DNA sequence: TGTGCCAGCAGCCCACCGGGGGGTTCCTGGGGAGAGACCCAGTACTTC.

The DNA of the CDR3 is TGTGCCAGCAGTTTAGAGGTTCCCCTCGACTACACCTTC. It codes for CASSLEVPLDYTF. J is TRBJ1-2 and V is TRBV28, with no clear D. The CDR3 loop spans 13 amino acids. Germline CDR1 is MDHEN and CDR2 is SYDVKM. Trimming left V 2 bases short and J 10 bases short, with 14 bases between.

This chain uses TRBV5-1 with TRBJ1-3, with a weak D call TRBD1 (6 bases). Germline V gives CDR1 SGHRS, CDR2 YFSETQ. Trimming removed 5 bases from V and 2 bases from J, with 17 bases in between. The CDR3 length is 16 residues. CDR3: CASSPDTRGTGNTIYF. In nucleotides, the CDR3 is TGCGCCAGCAGTCCCGATACCAGGGGTACTGGAAACACCATATATTTT.

V usage is TRBV6-5 and J usage is TRBJ1-2, with no clear D. CDR3 size: 14 residues. Germline V gives CDR1 MNHEY, CDR2 SVGAGI. The V and J ends lost 8 bases and 5 bases respectively, with 18 bases between them. CDR3 sequence: CASRTRGLKYGYTF. The DNA of the CDR3 is TGTGCCAGCCGGACCCGAGGACTGAAATATGGCTACACCTTC.

This clone was counted only a few times. This chain links TRBV7-9 with TRBJ1-1, with D possibly TRBD1 on 5 matching bases. The CDR3 contains 15 residues. Germline values: CDR1 SEHNR, CDR2 FQNEAQ (reference sequence). The V gene lost 5 bases and the J gene lost 0 bases, with 13 bases spanning the gap. Here the CDR3 reads CASSQRQGMNTEAFF. For the CDR3, the DNA is TGTGCCAGCAGCCAGAGGCAGGGAATGAACACTGAAGCTTTCTTT.

The chain joins TRBV6-5 to TRBJ2-1; D is uncertain. CDR3 size: 12 residues. CDR1 is MNHEY and CDR2 is SVGAGI in the germline V gene. V was pared by 6 bases and J by 9 bases, with 12 bases between. The DNA of the CDR3 is TGTGCCAGCAGCCGGGTGGCCGGTGAGCAGTTCTTC. Its protein product is CASSRVAGEQFF.